These 16 T cell receptor beta chains share one sample of origin, sequenced in a study of cytomegalovirus exposure and HLA in healthy donors. The study ran its PCR with 60 Vbeta and 13 Jbeta primers. Data came from immunoSEQ multiplex PCR; TCRdb stores just in-frame clones and leaves some out. This sample has about 76,000 clones, with just under 80% found just once. The source material was PBMCs. These receptors originate from a woman between 40 and 55 years old in good health and CMV-seropositive.

V usage is TRBV10-2 and J usage is TRBJ1-6; maybe TRBD1 (5 bases). The CDR3 has 15 residues. CDR1 WSHSY and CDR2 SAAADI come from the germline V gene. V lost 11 bases, J lost 5 bases, and 19 bases lay in between. CDR3 nucleotides: TGCGCCGCGGGGAACGTGGGGGGGAATAATTCACCCCTCCACTTT. Translation gives CAAGNVGGNNSPLHF.

The gene calls are TRBV9 and TRBJ2-2; TRBD2 matches at 7 bases. The junction had 3 bases not matched to a gene; V was cut back by 0 bases and J by 1 base. From germline, CDR1 is SGDLS and CDR2 YYNGEE. The CDR3 runs 16 residues. CDR3 DNA: TGTGCCAGCAGCGTAGATCTAGCGGAGAACACCGGGGAGCTGTTTTTT. Translating gives CASSVDLAENTGELFF.

The CDR3 reads CASSLAAGLDREQFF. The CDR3 nucleotides are TGTGCCAGCAGCTTAGCAGCGGGGCTGGACCGTGAGCAGTTCTTC. This chain joins TRBV11-2 and TRBJ2-1; 7 bases match TRBD2. The CDR3 has 15 residues. The V gene end was trimmed by 1 base and the J gene end by 9 bases; junction bases not matched to a gene: 9. Germline lookup yields CDR1 SGHAT and CDR2 FQNNGV.

This chain uses TRBV7-2 with TRBJ2-5; 9 positions match TRBD2. Germline V gene lookup returns CDR1 SGHTA and CDR2 FQGNSA. CDR3 length: 15 amino acids. Trimming at V came to 3 bases and at J to 4 bases, leaving 6 bases not matched to a gene. This CDR3 is CASSFNQLAGETQYF. CDR3 nucleotide sequence: TGTGCCAGCAGCTTTAACCAACTAGCGGGAGAGACCCAGTACTTC.

This clone occurred a few times. The V call is TRBV7-2, the J call TRBJ2-3; 14 bases fit TRBD2. This CDR3 is 14 amino acids long. The trim removed 5 bases at V and 15 bases at J, leaving 10 bases unmatched. Germline assignment: CDR1 SGHTA and CDR2 FQGNSA. The CDR3 protein is CASSATSGGAFHYF. DNA for the CDR3: TGTGCCAGCAGCGCGACTAGCGGGGGGGCGTTTCACTATTTT. Full variable domain (missing parts from reference TRBV7-2 and TRBJ2-3): GAGVSQSPSNKVTEKGKDVELRCDPISGHTALYWYRQSLGQGLEFLIYFQGNSAPDKSGLPSDRFSAERTGGSVSTLTIQRTQQEDSAVYLCASSATSGGAFHYFGPGTRLTVL.

This clone was detected a few times. The chain couples TRBV5-6 to TRBJ2-3; D is unclear. CDR3 size: 16 residues. With 0 bases removed from V and 0 bases from J, the gap between germline ends came to 11 bases. Germline V gene data show CDR1 as SGHDT and CDR2 as YYEEEE. CDR3 sequence reads: CASSLASQVSTDTQYF. Here the CDR3 DNA reads TGTGCCAGCAGCTTGGCTTCCCAGGTTAGCACAGATACGCAGTATTTT.

This clone was seen a handful of times. This chain connects TRBV5-1 to TRBJ2-6, with TRBD1 matching over 12 bases. Germline V lookup: CDR1 SGHRS, CDR2 YFSETQ. CDR3 length: 19 amino acids. Trimming at V came to 1 base and at J to 3 bases, leaving 8 bases not matched to a gene. The CDR3 region is CASSLKQGQGAIGANVLTF. CDR3 nucleotide sequence: TGCGCCAGCAGCTTGAAACAGGGACAGGGGGCAATTGGGGCCAACGTCCTGACTTTC.

This sequence joins TRBV6-1 and TRBJ1-5; possibly TRBD1 for D (5 bases). Germline loops: CDR1 MNHNS, CDR2 SASEGT. CDR3 length: 14 residues. Deletions cut 6 bases from V and 0 bases from J, with 9 bases between. The CDR3 region has the DNA TGTGCCAGCAGGAGACAGAATAGCAATCAGCCCCAGCATTTT. This gives the protein CASRRQNSNQPQHF.

This chain links TRBV6-5 with TRBJ2-7; D call uncertain. CDR3 length: 12 residues. CDR1 is MNHEY, CDR2 SVGAGI, per germline. Trimming stripped 7 bases from V and 6 bases from J, with 13 bases between. The CDR3 loop reads CASTRAPGEQYF. The CDR3 DNA is TGTGCCAGCACCCGCGCCCCGGGCGAGCAGTACTTC.

CDR3 bases: TGTGCCAGCAGCCTCAGGGAGGGGGAAGGGGCTGAAGCTTTCTTT. It is translated as CASSLREGEGAEAFF. The rearrangement uses TRBV4-2 and TRBJ1-1; D is perhaps TRBD1 (6 bases). Between the trimmed V and J ends, which lost 4 bases and 6 bases, there was a span of 18 bases. Germline assignment: CDR1 LGHNA and CDR2 YNFKEQ. The CDR3 has 15 residues.

The chain couples TRBV28 to TRBJ2-2; possible D gene TRBD1, 6 bases. The CDR3 has 15 amino acids. Germline assignment: CDR1 MDHEN and CDR2 SYDVKM. The ends were cut back, 3 bases at V and 4 bases at J, with 12 bases in the middle. The CDR3 loop is CASSFYRVGTGELFF. CDR3 bases: TGTGCCAGCAGTTTCTACAGGGTAGGCACCGGGGAGCTGTTTTTT.

The chain is built from TRBV5-1 and TRBJ1-1, with 8 bases fitting TRBD1. From germline, CDR1 is SGHRS and CDR2 YFSETQ. This CDR3 contains 15 residues. The ends lost 0 bases at V and 6 bases at J; junction bases unmatched: 7. DNA of the CDR3: TGCGCCAGCAGCTTGGGACTCGACAGGGGAGCTGAAGCTTTCTTT. It is translated as CASSLGLDRGAEAFF. Combining the CDR3 with reference TRBV5-1 and TRBJ1-1 gives the whole variable domain KAGVTQTPRYLIKTRGQQVTLSCSPISGHRSVSWYQQTPGQGLQFLFEYFSETQRNKGNFPGRFSGRQFSNSRSEMNVSTLELGDSALYLCASSLGLDRGAEAFFGQGTRLTVV.

The V call is TRBV19, the J call TRBJ2-7, with a weak D call TRBD1 (6 bases). The CDR3 loop spans 13 amino acids. Trimming shortened V by 8 bases and J by 3 bases, and 14 bases separated the two germline ends. Germline CDR1 is LNHDA and CDR2 is SQIVND (reference sequence). In DNA, the CDR3 is TGTGCCAGTGGCTTCCGGGACAACTACGAGCAGTACTTC. It encodes CASGFRDNYEQYF.

This clone has just a few counts. The chain employs TRBV7-2 and TRBJ2-5, with 9 bases that match TRBD2. The CDR3 is 17 amino acids. CDR1 and CDR2 (germline): SGHTA, FQGNSA. V lost 6 bases and J lost 0; bases outside the gene matches: 11. The DNA of the CDR3 is TGTGCCAGCAGGGGGCGCGGGAGCGGGGGGTACCAAGAGACCCAGTACTTC. Its protein product is CASRGRGSGGYQETQYF.

The rearrangement joins TRBV10-3 to TRBJ2-1, with TRBD2 identical over 9 bases. The germline V gene encodes CDR1 ENHRY and CDR2 SYGVKD. This CDR3 is 15 amino acids long. J was trimmed by 12 bases and V by 3 bases; bases with no gene match: 12. The CDR3 sequence is CAISESAGGSSGQFF. The CDR3 bases are TGTGCCATCAGTGAATCGGCGGGGGGGTCGAGTGGGCAGTTCTTC.

J is TRBJ2-1 and V is TRBV5-1; TRBD1 agrees at 11 bases. Germline CDR1 is SGHRS and CDR2 is YFSETQ. The junction had 5 bases not matched to a gene; V was cut back by 2 bases and J by 10 bases. The CDR3 is 14 amino acids. The CDR3 DNA follows: TGCGCCAGCAGCTTCGGACAGGGGGCTCAAGAGCAGTTCTTC. Its protein product is CASSFGQGAQEQFF.